This TCR beta chain appears in the sequencing data of a study of T cell repertoires in cytomegalovirus infection. Overall study results and limits: Cumulative public TCR beta family frequency identified carriers of CMV plus the relevant HLA. Predominance within the ex vivo response was attributable to HLA-C-restricted CMV-specific TCR beta clonotypes.

TCRdb fed the reads into MiXCR, producing one record per CDR3 protein. Of some 680,000 distinct CDR3 sequences in the sample, less than 40% were seen once. Of note for this clonotype: Its antigen is still unknown.

The length of the CDR3 is 16 residues. Germline loops: CDR1 SGHTA, CDR2 FQGNSA. V dropped 5 bases and J dropped 5; count of bases not matched to a gene: 10. Material for sequencing was PBMCs. This chain links TRBV7-2 with TRBJ2-2; 8 positions agree with TRBD2. The sequence was obtained from a human donor in good health (CMV status not recorded). Some clones in this sample may be carry-over from other donors' samples. The CDR3 coding sequence is TGTGCCAGCAGCGTTCTAGCGGGCTCGGGGACCGGGGAGCTGTTTTTT. Translation: CASSVLAGSGTGELFF.